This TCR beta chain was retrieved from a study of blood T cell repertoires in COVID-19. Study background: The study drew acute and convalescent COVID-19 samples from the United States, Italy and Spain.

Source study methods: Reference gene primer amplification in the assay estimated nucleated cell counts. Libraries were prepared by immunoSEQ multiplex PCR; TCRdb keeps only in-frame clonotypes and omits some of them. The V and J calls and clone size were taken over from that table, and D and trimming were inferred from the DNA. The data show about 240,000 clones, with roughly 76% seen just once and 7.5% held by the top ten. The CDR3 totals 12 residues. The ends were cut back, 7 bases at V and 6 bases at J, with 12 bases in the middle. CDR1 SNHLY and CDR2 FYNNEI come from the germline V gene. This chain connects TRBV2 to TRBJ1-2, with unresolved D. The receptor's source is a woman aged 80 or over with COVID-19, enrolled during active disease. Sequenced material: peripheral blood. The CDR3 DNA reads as TGTGCCAGCACCTCCCCAGATAATGGCTACACCTTC. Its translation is CASTSPDNGYTF.